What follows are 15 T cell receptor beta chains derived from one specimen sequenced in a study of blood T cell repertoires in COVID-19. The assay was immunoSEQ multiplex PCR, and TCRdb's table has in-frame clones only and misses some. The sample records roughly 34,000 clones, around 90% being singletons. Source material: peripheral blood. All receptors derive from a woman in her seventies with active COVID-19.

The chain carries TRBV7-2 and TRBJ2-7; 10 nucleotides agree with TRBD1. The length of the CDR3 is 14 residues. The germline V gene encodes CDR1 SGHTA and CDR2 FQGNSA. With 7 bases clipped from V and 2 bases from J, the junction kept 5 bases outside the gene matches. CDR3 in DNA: TGTGCCAGCACCCGGGACAGGGGCACCTACGAGCAGTACTTC. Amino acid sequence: CASTRDRGTYEQYF.

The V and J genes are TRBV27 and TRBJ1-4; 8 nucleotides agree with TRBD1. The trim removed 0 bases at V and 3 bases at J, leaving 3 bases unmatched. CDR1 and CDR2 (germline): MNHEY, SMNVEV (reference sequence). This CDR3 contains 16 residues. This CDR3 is CASSLSGQGANEKLFF. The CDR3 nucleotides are TGTGCCAGCAGTTTATCCGGACAGGGAGCTAATGAAAAACTGTTTTTT.

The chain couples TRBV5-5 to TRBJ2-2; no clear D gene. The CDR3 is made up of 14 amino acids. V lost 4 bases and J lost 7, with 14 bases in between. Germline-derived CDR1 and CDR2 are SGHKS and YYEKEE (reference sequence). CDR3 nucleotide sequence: TGTGCCAGCAGCCTAGAGTCCGACGTCGGGGAGCTGTTTTTT. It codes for CASSLESDVGELFF.

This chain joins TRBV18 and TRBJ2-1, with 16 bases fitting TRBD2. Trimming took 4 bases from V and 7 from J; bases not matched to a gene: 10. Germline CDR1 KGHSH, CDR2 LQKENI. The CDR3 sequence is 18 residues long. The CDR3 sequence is CASSLPGLAGGPGNEQFF. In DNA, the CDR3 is TGTGCCAGCTCACTACCGGGACTAGCGGGGGGGCCCGGGAATGAGCAGTTCTTC.

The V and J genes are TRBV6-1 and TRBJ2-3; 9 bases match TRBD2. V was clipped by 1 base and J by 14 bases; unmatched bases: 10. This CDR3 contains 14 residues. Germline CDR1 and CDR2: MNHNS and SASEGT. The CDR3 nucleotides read TGTGCCAGCAGTGAAGTGGTAGCGGGGGTGTCACCGTATTTT. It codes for CASSEVVAGVSPYF.

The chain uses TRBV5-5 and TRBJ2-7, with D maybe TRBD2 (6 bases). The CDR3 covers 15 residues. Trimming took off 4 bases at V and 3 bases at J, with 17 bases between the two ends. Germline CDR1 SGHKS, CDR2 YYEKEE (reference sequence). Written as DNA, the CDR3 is TGTGCCAGCAGCGAACAAGCTAGCGTACACTACGAGCAGTACTTC. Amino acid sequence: CASSEQASVHYEQYF.

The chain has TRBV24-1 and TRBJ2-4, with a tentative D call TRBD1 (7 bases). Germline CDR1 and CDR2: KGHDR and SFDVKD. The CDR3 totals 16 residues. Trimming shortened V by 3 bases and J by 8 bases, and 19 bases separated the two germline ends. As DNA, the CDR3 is TGTGCCACCAGTGATCACGCCAAAGGAGGGGGCTACATTCAGTACTTC. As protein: CATSDHAKGGGYIQYF.

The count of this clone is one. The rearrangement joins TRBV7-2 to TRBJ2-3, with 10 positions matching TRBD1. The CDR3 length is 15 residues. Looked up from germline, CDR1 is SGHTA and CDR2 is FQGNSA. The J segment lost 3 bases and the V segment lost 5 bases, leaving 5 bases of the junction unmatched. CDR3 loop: CASSPGTGVTDTQYF. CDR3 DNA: TGTGCCAGCAGCCCCGGGACAGGGGTGACAGATACGCAGTATTTT.

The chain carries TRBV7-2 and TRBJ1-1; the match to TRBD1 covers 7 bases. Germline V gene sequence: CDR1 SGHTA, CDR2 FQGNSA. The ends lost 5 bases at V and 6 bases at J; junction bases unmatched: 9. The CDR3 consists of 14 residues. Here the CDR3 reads CASSQQGLSAEAFF. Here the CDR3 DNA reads TGTGCCAGCAGCCAACAGGGGTTGAGCGCTGAAGCTTTCTTT.

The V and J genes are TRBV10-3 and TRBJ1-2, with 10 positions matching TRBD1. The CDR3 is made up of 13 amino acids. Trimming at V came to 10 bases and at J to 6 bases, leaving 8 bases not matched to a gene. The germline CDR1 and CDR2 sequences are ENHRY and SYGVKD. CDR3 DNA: TGTGCCACCTCGACAGGGGGCGAGGATGGCTACACCTTC. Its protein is CATSTGGEDGYTF.

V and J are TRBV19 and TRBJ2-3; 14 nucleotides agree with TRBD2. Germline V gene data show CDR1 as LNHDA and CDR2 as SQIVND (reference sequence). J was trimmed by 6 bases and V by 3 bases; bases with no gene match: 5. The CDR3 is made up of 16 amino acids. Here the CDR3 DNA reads TGTGCCAGTAGTATGACTAGCGGGGGGGCGCGGGATACGCAGTATTTT. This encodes CASSMTSGGARDTQYF.

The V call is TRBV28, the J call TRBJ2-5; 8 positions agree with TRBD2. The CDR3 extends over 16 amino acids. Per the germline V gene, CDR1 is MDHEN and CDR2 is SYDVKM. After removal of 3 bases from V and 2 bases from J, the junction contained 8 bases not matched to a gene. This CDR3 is CASSFISGVRQETQYF. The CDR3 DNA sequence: TGTGCCAGCAGTTTTATTAGCGGGGTGAGGCAAGAGACCCAGTACTTC.

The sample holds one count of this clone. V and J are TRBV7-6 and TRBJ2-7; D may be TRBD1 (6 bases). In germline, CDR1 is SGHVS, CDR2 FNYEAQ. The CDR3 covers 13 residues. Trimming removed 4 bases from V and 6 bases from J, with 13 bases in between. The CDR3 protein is CASSSGQGGEQYF. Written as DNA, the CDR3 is TGTGCCAGCAGCTCGGGACAAGGGGGCGAGCAGTACTTC.

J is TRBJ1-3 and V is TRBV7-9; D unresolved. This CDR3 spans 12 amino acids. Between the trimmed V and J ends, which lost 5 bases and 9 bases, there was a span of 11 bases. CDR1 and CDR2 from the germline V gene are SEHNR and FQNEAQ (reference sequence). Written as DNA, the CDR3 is TGTGCCAGCAGCCCCGAGCGTGGCACCATATATTTT. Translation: CASSPERGTIYF.

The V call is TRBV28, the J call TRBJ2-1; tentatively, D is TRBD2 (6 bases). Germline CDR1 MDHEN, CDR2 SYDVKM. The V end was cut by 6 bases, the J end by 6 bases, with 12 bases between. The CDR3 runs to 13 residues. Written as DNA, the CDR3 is TGTGCCAGCAGGACGGGGGTTATCAATGAGCAGTTCTTC. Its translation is CASRTGVINEQFF.